Shown below are 7 T cell receptor beta chains from a single sample sequenced in a study of blood T cell repertoires in COVID-19. This table comes from immunoSEQ multiplex PCR, and its TCRdb copy is limited to in-frame clones, with some not included. This sample has 170,000 or so clones; about 90% occur once, and the top ten carry 7%. What was sequenced was PBMCs or T cells enriched from blood (not recorded which). All receptors come from a woman in her forties or fifties who had recovered from COVID-19.

The rearrangement joins TRBV12-3 or TRBV12-4 to TRBJ1-2; D is ambiguous. V lost 1 base, J lost 2 bases, and 5 bases lay in between. The CDR3 totals 13 residues. The CDR3 DNA is TGTGCCAGCAGTTTAGATCGGAACTATGGCTACACCTTC. Amino acid sequence: CASSLDRNYGYTF.

The chain employs TRBV14 and TRBJ2-1, with TRBD2 matching over 11 bases. CDR3 length: 19 amino acids. CDR1 is SGHDN, CDR2 FVKESK, per germline. V was pared by 2 bases and J by 3 bases, with 12 bases of the junction left unmatched. CDR3 in amino acids: CASSQNLPGLAAFYNEQFF. For the CDR3, the DNA is TGTGCCAGCAGCCAAAATCTACCGGGACTAGCGGCCTTCTACAATGAGCAGTTCTTC.

The genes are TRBV7-2 and TRBJ1-2; TRBD1 might be the D (5 bases). V was trimmed by 2 bases and J by 4 bases, leaving 8 bases between them. Germline V CDR1 and CDR2: SGHTA, FQGNSA. This CDR3 region has 13 residues. DNA of the CDR3: TGTGCCAGCAGCTTACCAGGGCCCTATGGCTACACCTTC. Translation gives CASSLPGPYGYTF.

The genes are TRBV4-2 and TRBJ2-3, with D perhaps TRBD1 (7 bases). There are 17 residues in the CDR3. CDR1 and CDR2 from the germline V gene are LGHNA and YNFKEQ. V shed 2 bases and J shed 6 bases, with 21 bases lying between them. The CDR3 loop is CASSQQGGGTKGDTQYF. The CDR3 DNA is TGTGCCAGCAGCCAACAAGGGGGCGGGACGAAAGGGGATACGCAGTATTTT.

The gene calls are TRBV15 and TRBJ1-5; TRBD1 agrees at 10 bases. The CDR3 is 19 residues long. Per germline, CDR1 LNHNV and CDR2 YYDKDF (reference sequence). V lost 5 bases and J lost 0; bases outside the gene matches: 13. The CDR3 protein is CATSFGGTGAIYSNQPQHF. CDR3 nucleotide sequence: TGTGCCACCAGCTTTGGGGGGACAGGGGCGATATATAGCAATCAGCCCCAGCATTTT. Looking up the rest from reference TRBV15 and TRBJ1-5 gives the full variable domain: DAMVIQNPRYQVTQFGKPVTLSCSQTLNHNVMYWYQQKSSQAPKLLFHYYDKDFNNEADTPDNFQSRRPNTSFCFLDIRSPGLGDTAMYLCATSFGGTGAIYSNQPQHFGDGTRLSIL.

This chain joins TRBV10-3 and TRBJ1-2, with D tentatively TRBD1 (5 bases). The germline V gene encodes CDR1 ENHRY and CDR2 SYGVKD. CDR3 length equals 16 residues. V was shortened by 8 bases and J by 2 bases, with 21 bases between the two germline ends. CDR3: CAIPAGGLQGNYGYTF. For the CDR3, the DNA is TGTGCCATCCCCGCGGGGGGTTTGCAGGGAAACTATGGCTACACCTTC.

V is TRBV28 and J is TRBJ2-1; TRBD2 matches at 13 bases. V shed 6 bases, J shed 9 bases, and the junction held 11 bases outside the gene matches. The CDR3 totals 16 residues. The germline V gene has CDR1 MDHEN and CDR2 SYDVKM. This CDR3 reads CASRPGLAGTGPEQFF. CDR3 in DNA: TGTGCCAGCAGGCCGGGACTAGCGGGAACGGGCCCTGAGCAGTTCTTC.